A single sample gave rise to the 25 T cell receptor beta chains below, sequenced in a study of Ad26.COV2.S vaccination and SARS-CoV-2 variants. Only in-frame clones appear in the TCRdb table, and some are missing; sequencing was by immunoSEQ multiplex PCR. The sample yields around 450,000 clones, roughly nine tenths seen once. Treatment reported: around 19 received Ad26.COV2.S at low or high dose, single or two shots; 5 received placebo; per-sample allocation not given. Following the first vaccine or placebo injection, samples were taken on day 63. The sample was peripheral blood, taken in a trial of Ad26.COV2.S vaccine versus placebo. The receptors stem from a person between 18 and 65 years old who received the Ad26.COV2.S COVID-19 vaccine or a placebo.

The chain has TRBV7-6 and TRBJ2-6, with D tentatively TRBD1 (6 bases). The CDR3 spans 16 residues. The germline V and J ends were trimmed by 5 bases and 0 bases, with 11 bases remaining between them. CDR1 is SGHVS, CDR2 FNYEAQ, per germline. CDR3 DNA sequence: TGTGCCAGCAGCCTGGGGGCCTCCTCTGGGGCCAACGTCCTGACTTTC. This encodes CASSLGASSGANVLTF.

This sequence joins TRBV6-7 and TRBJ2-1; D is ambiguous. TRBV6-7 is an open reading frame, and its role is uncertain. V was trimmed by 2 bases and J by 7 bases, leaving 18 bases between them. The CDR3 runs 16 residues. The CDR3 is CASSYPLFLRFNEQFF. DNA of the CDR3: TGTGCCAGCAGTTACCCCCTTTTCCTTAGGTTTAATGAGCAGTTCTTC.

CDR3 residues: CASTGRFYEQYF. CDR3 in DNA: TGTGCCAGCACTGGACGGTTCTACGAGCAGTACTTC. The V and J genes are TRBV28 and TRBJ2-7; D remains ambiguous. This CDR3 spans 12 amino acids. Trimming removed 7 bases from V and 3 bases from J, with 10 bases in between. Germline V gives CDR1 MDHEN, CDR2 SYDVKM.

This rearrangement joins TRBV2 to TRBJ2-7; weak D call: TRBD1 (6 bases). The CDR3 runs 14 residues. Trimming took 6 bases from V and 4 from J, leaving 16 bases between them. Looked up from germline, CDR1 is SNHLY and CDR2 is FYNNEI. CDR3 sequence: CASSDRTVFYEQYF. The CDR3, as DNA: TGTGCCAGCAGCGACAGGACAGTCTTTTACGAGCAGTACTTC.

This chain connects TRBV9 to TRBJ1-2, with a weak D call TRBD1 (5 bases). V was trimmed by 2 bases and J by 4 bases, leaving 9 bases between them. The CDR3 length is 13 residues. Germline V gene data show CDR1 as SGDLS and CDR2 as YYNGEE. The CDR3 sequence: CASSVPGGYGYTF. Written as DNA, the CDR3 is TGTGCCAGCAGCGTTCCGGGGGGCTATGGCTACACCTTC.

The gene calls are TRBV5-1 and TRBJ2-3, with D perhaps matching TRBD1 (5 bases). V was trimmed by 1 base and J by 4 bases, leaving 13 bases between them. This CDR3 contains 15 residues. Germline loops: CDR1 SGHRS, CDR2 YFSETQ. CDR3 in DNA: TGCGCCAGCAGCTTGTGGGGCACTGGGCCAGATACGCAGTATTTT. Translating it yields CASSLWGTGPDTQYF. The full variable domain, its missing parts supplied by reference TRBV5-1 and TRBJ2-3, is KAGVTQTPRYLIKTRGQQVTLSCSPISGHRSVSWYQQTPGQGLQFLFEYFSETQRNKGNFPGRFSGRQFSNSRSEMNVSTLELGDSALYLCASSLWGTGPDTQYFGPGTRLTVL.

Comments on this clone: The same CDR3 also results from other DNA sequences found in this sample. This chain joins TRBV5-1 and TRBJ2-5; 7 positions agree with TRBD1. Germline loops: CDR1 SGHRS, CDR2 YFSETQ. The CDR3 has 13 residues. J gave up 5 bases and V 5 bases, and 6 bases lay outside the gene matches. The CDR3 sequence: CASSRDSRETQYF. CDR3 nucleotide sequence: TGCGCCAGCAGTAGGGACAGTAGGGAGACCCAGTACTTC.

This clone has just a few counts. The chain employs TRBV2 and TRBJ2-7; D remains ambiguous. The V end lost 6 bases, the J end lost 2 bases, and 11 bases lay between the germline ends. There are 13 residues in the CDR3. CDR1 is SNHLY and CDR2 is FYNNEI in the germline V gene. The CDR3 reads CASSRFQPYEQYF. CDR3 DNA: TGTGCCAGCAGCCGATTTCAGCCCTACGAGCAGTACTTC.

This clone has only a few counts. The J gene is TRBJ2-2, the V gene TRBV28, with 11 bases that match TRBD2. With V trimmed by 0 bases and J by 6 bases, 6 bases remained unmatched. From germline, CDR1 is MDHEN and CDR2 SYDVKM. This CDR3 has 17 amino acids. DNA for the CDR3: TGTGCCAGCAGTTTATGGGTCCTAGCGGGGGGCCCCGGGGAGCTGTTTTTT. It translates to CASSLWVLAGGPGELFF.

The V call is TRBV7-9, the J call TRBJ2-7; D ambiguous. With 2 bases removed from V and 1 base from J, the gap between germline ends came to 9 bases. CDR1 SEHNR and CDR2 FQNEAQ come from the germline V gene (reference sequence). This CDR3 region has 14 residues. CDR3 sequence (DNA): TGTGCCAGCAGCTTAATGGGCATATCCTACGAGCAGTACTTC. Translation: CASSLMGISYEQYF.

The CDR3 DNA is TGTGCCAGCAGCTTAGGGGCCCAAGAGACCCAGTACTTC. Amino acids: CASSLGAQETQYF. The V call is TRBV11-2, the J call TRBJ2-5, with no clear D. The germline gives CDR1 SGHAT, CDR2 FQNNGV. With 1 base removed from V and 1 base from J, the gap between germline ends came to 4 bases. The CDR3 covers 13 residues.

The rearrangement uses TRBV3-1 (or the pseudogene TRBV3-2) and TRBJ1-5; weak D call: TRBD1 (5 bases). CDR3 size: 17 residues. V lost 3 bases and J lost 3, with 18 bases in between. CDR1 and CDR2 from the germline V gene are LGHDT and YNNKEL (reference sequence). In nucleotides, the CDR3 is TGTGCCAGCAGCCATAGCCTGCCAGGGATTTTCAATCAGCCCCAGCATTTT. Translating gives CASSHSLPGIFNQPQHF.

The chain carries TRBV29-1 and TRBJ2-1; either TRBD1 or TRBD2 may supply D (5 bases each). V was pared by 5 bases and J by 3 bases, with 11 bases between. Looked up from germline, CDR1 is SQVTM and CDR2 is ANQGSEA. CDR3 length: 13 residues. The CDR3 here is CSVPGTDYNEQFF. The CDR3 nucleotides are TGCAGCGTTCCCGGGACCGACTACAATGAGCAGTTCTTC.

The gene calls are TRBV7-2 and TRBJ1-3; D is ambiguous. The germline CDR1 and CDR2 sequences are SGHTA and FQGNSA. Trimming removed 4 bases from V and 0 bases from J, with 10 bases in between. The CDR3 covers 15 residues. The CDR3 sequence is CASSYRQSSGNTIYF. CDR3 coding DNA: TGTGCCAGCAGCTACCGTCAGTCCTCTGGAAACACCATATATTTT.

This sequence joins TRBV5-3 and TRBJ1-2, with D unclear. TRBV5-3 belongs to the ORF category, with a function that is uncertain. CDR3 length equals 17 residues. Trimming cost V 0 bases and J 3 bases, with 18 bases left between them. For the CDR3, the DNA is TGTGCCAGAAGCTTGGGCAAGGAACCCGAAGATGACTATGGCTACACCTTC. Protein: CARSLGKEPEDDYGYTF.

The genes are TRBV7-9 and TRBJ2-7; no clear D. V dropped 1 base and J dropped 6 bases, with 4 bases sitting between them. The germline V gene has CDR1 SEHNR and CDR2 FQNEAQ (reference sequence). This CDR3 has 11 amino acids. CDR3 in amino acids: CASSLDGEQYF. CDR3 DNA sequence: TGTGCCAGCAGCTTAGACGGCGAGCAGTACTTC.

The chain employs TRBV29-1 and TRBJ1-1, with D perhaps matching TRBD1 (6 bases). The CDR3 has 14 residues. Looked up from germline, CDR1 is SQVTM and CDR2 is ANQGSEA. Trimming took 4 bases from V and 0 from J, leaving 12 bases between them. This CDR3 reads CSVADRAMNTEAFF. As DNA, the CDR3 is TGCAGCGTTGCGGACAGAGCAATGAACACTGAAGCTTTCTTT. Full variable domain (rest looked up from reference TRBV29-1 and TRBJ1-1): SAVISQKPSRDICQRGTSLTIQCQVDSQVTMMFWYRQQPGQSLTLIATANQGSEATYESGFVIDKFPISRPNLTFSTLTVSNMSPEDSSIYLCSVADRAMNTEAFFGQGTRLTVV.

This clone was observed a handful of times. The chain uses TRBV11-2 and TRBJ1-6; a possible D gene is TRBD1 (6 bases). Germline lookup yields CDR1 SGHAT and CDR2 FQNNGV. Trimming left V 3 bases short and J 8 bases short, with 23 bases between. CDR3 length: 18 residues. CDR3 bases: TGTGCCAGCAGCTTCACTACAGGGAGCTGGGAGATAGATTCACCCCTCCACTTT. It encodes CASSFTTGSWEIDSPLHF. Combining the CDR3 with reference TRBV11-2 and TRBJ1-6 gives the whole variable domain EAGVAQSPRYKIIEKRQSVAFWCNPISGHATLYWYQQILGQGPKLLIQFQNNGVVDDSQLPKDRFSAERLKGVDSTLKIQPAKLEDSAVYLCASSFTTGSWEIDSPLHFGNGTRLTVT.

This rearrangement joins TRBV11-2 to TRBJ1-2, with TRBD1 identical over 7 bases. This CDR3 has 15 amino acids. With 1 base clipped from V and 9 bases from J, the junction kept 11 bases outside the gene matches. The germline gives CDR1 SGHAT, CDR2 FQNNGV. The DNA of the CDR3 is TGTGCCAGCAGCTTAGGAGGAGGTGGGACAGACCGCTACACCTTC. This encodes CASSLGGGGTDRYTF.

The table lists this clone with a few counts. The gene calls are TRBV4-2 and TRBJ1-1; D is uncertain. The CDR3 extends over 17 amino acids. Germline values: CDR1 LGHNA, CDR2 YNFKEQ. V lost 1 base and J 3 bases, leaving 18 bases between the germline ends. The CDR3 spells CASSQAAGQILDTEAFF. In DNA, the CDR3 is TGTGCCAGCAGCCAAGCGGCCGGGCAGATCTTGGACACTGAAGCTTTCTTT.

The genes are TRBV18 and TRBJ1-2, with D uncertain. Germline lookup yields CDR1 KGHSH and CDR2 LQKENI. V gave up 2 bases and J gave up 8 bases, with 18 bases separating them. This CDR3 has 15 amino acids. The CDR3 region is CASSPFTGVRSGYTF. CDR3 DNA: TGTGCCAGCTCACCATTTACCGGGGTAAGATCCGGCTACACCTTC.

V usage is TRBV5-1 and J usage is TRBJ1-3; D remains unclear. Germline-derived CDR1 and CDR2 are SGHRS and YFSETQ. The CDR3 totals 15 residues. The V gene lost 5 bases and the J gene lost 4 bases, with 16 bases spanning the gap. CDR3 loop: CASSVLPGTGNTIYF. As DNA, the CDR3 is TGCGCCAGCAGTGTCCTCCCGGGCACGGGAAACACCATATATTTT.

This chain connects TRBV5-1 to TRBJ1-3, with 12 bases that match TRBD1. The CDR3 is 16 amino acids. Germline assignment: CDR1 SGHRS and CDR2 YFSETQ. V was pared by 5 bases and J by 2 bases, with 5 bases of the junction left unmatched. CDR3 amino acids: CASREGQGATGNTIYF. CDR3 in DNA: TGCGCCAGCAGGGAGGGACAGGGGGCAACTGGAAACACCATATATTTT.

The chain couples TRBV9 to TRBJ1-3; 9 positions agree with TRBD1. CDR1 and CDR2 (germline): SGDLS, YYNGEE. With V trimmed by 0 bases and J by 3 bases, 7 bases remained unmatched. The CDR3 length is 17 residues. CDR3 sequence: CASSVDSYRGLGNTIYF. As DNA, the CDR3 is TGTGCCAGCAGCGTAGATTCATACAGGGGGCTTGGAAACACCATATATTTT.

This clone was seen a single time. As DNA, the CDR3 is TGTGCCAGCAGCGTAGACCCGGGGGGATACAATGAGCAGTTCTTC. Its protein is CASSVDPGGYNEQFF. V usage is TRBV9 and J usage is TRBJ2-1; the match to TRBD2 covers 7 bases. Germline CDR1 SGDLS, CDR2 YYNGEE. The length of the CDR3 is 15 residues. The V and J ends lost 0 bases and 4 bases, in that order; junction bases with no gene match: 4.